This T cell receptor (beta chain) was sequenced in a study of identical twins. Study findings and constraints: Partial confounding of zero-insertion analyses by invariant MAIT and iNKT cells was possible.

This clonotype was recorded many times. Its antigen is currently unknown. The germline V and J ends were trimmed by 2 bases and 1 base, with 10 bases remaining between them. The CDR3 is made up of 15 amino acids. CDR1 SGHDT and CDR2 YYEEEE come from the germline V gene. Template switching, a step in the protocol, added a universal primer site, and cDNA carried unique molecular identifiers. One entry per CDR3 protein results from TCRdb running MiXCR on the 5' RACE reads. The sample lists around 200,000 distinct CDR3 sequences, 9.4% occurring once. The specimen sequenced was memory (CD45RO+) T cells sorted from blood. This chain links TRBV5-6 with TRBJ1-5; D ambiguous. The sequence came from a young woman in good health. The CDR3 region has the DNA TGTGCCAGCAGCTTAAGGAGGAGAAGCAATCAGCCCCAGCATTTT. Protein: CASSLRRRSNQPQHF.